This T cell receptor beta chain was profiled in a study of monozygotic twins with inflammatory bowel disease. General study points: Healthy twins showed more clonotype sharing with others than IBD patients, especially patients with disease activity.

Template switching was used to attach UMIs, which incorporated a 6-nucleotide sample barcode. TCRdb processed the 5' RACE reads again and assigns one entry to each CDR3 protein, with no DNA. The repertoire table contains some 160,000 distinct CDR3 sequences. As concerns this clonotype: Antigen unknown.

Germline V gene sequence: CDR1 MGHRA, CDR2 YSYEKL. The CDR3 consists of 16 residues. The specimen was blood. The chain links TRBV4-1 to TRBJ2-7; TCRdb lists TRBD2, though no DNA is available to test this call. The source of this sequence is a human donor with ulcerative colitis or Crohn's disease, or a healthy co-twin of an affected twin (not recorded which). CDR3 amino acids: CASSQGDLLASYEQYF.